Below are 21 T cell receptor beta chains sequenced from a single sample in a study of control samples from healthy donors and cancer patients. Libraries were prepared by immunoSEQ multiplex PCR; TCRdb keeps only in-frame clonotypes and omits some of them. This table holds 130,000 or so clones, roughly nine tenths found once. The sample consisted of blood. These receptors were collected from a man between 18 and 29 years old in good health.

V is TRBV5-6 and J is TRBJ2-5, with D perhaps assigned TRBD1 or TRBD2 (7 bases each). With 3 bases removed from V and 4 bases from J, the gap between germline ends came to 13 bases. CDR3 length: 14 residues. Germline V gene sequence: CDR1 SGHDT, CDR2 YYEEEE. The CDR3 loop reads CASSSTGEGETQYF. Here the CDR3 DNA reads TGTGCCAGCAGCTCAACAGGGGAGGGAGAGACCCAGTACTTC.

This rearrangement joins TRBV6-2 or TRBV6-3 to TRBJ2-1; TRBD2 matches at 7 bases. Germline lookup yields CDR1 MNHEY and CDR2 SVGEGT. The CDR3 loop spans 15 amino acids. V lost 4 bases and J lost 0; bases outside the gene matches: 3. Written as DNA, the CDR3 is TGTGCCAGCAGTTGGGCGGGGGTCTCCTACAATGAGCAGTTCTTC. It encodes CASSWAGVSYNEQFF.

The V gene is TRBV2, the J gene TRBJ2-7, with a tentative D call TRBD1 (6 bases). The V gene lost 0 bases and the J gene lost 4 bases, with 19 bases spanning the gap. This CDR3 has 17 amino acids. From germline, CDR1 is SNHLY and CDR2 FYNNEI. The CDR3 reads CASSEALNDRITYEQYF. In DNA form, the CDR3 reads TGTGCCAGCAGTGAAGCGCTTAATGACAGGATTACGTACGAGCAGTACTTC.

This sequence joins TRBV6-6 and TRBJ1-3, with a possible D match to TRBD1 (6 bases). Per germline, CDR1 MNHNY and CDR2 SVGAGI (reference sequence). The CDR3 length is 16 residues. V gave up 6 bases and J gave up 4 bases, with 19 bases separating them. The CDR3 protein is CASSTPTGLGGNTIYF. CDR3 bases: TGTGCCAGCAGCACGCCTACAGGGTTAGGAGGAAACACCATATATTTT.

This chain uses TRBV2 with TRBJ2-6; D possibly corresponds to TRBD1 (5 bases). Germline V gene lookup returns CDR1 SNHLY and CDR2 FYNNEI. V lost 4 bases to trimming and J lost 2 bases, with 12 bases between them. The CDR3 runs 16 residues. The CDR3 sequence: CASSVTRVAGANVLTF. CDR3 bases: TGTGCCAGCAGTGTTACCAGGGTAGCTGGGGCCAACGTCCTGACTTTC. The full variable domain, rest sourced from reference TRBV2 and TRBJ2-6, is EPEVTQTPSHQVTQMGQEVILRCVPISNHLYFYWYRQILGQKVEFLVSFYNNEISEKSEIFDDQFSVERPDGSNFTLKIRSTKLEDSAMYFCASSVTRVAGANVLTFGAGSRLTVL.

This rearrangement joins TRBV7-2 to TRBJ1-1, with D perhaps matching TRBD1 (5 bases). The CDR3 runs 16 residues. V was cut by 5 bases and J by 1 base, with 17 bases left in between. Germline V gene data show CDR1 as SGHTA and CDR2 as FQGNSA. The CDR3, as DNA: TGTGCCAGCAGCCTTCAACCCCAGGGAACGAACACTGAAGCTTTCTTT. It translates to CASSLQPQGTNTEAFF.

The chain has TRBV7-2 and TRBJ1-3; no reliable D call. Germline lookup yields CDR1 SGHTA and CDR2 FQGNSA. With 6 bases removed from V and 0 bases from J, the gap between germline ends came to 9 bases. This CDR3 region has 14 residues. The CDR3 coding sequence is TGTGCCAGCAGAAGCTTTAGCTCTGGAAACACCATATATTTT. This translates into CASRSFSSGNTIYF.

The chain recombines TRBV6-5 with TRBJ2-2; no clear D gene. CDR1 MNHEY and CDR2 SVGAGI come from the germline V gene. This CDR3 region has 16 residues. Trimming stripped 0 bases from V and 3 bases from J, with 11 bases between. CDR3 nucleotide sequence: TGTGCCAGCAGTTACTCGAGTGGCAGCCACACCGGGGAGCTGTTTTTT. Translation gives CASSYSSGSHTGELFF.

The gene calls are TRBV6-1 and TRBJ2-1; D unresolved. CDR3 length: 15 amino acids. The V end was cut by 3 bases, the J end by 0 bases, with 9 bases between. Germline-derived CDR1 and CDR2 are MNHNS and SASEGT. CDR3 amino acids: CASSEWGFSYNEQFF. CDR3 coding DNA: TGTGCCAGCAGTGAGTGGGGTTTCTCCTACAATGAGCAGTTCTTC.

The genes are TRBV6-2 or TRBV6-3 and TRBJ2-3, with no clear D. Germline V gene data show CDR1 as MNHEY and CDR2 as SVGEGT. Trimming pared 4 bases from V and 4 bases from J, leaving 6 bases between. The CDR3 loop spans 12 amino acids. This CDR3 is CASSSVADTQYF. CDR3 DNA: TGTGCCAGCAGTTCTGTAGCAGATACGCAGTATTTT.

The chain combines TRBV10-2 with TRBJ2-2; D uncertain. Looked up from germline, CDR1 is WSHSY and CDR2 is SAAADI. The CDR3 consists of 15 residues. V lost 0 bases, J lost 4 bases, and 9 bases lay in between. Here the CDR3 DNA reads TGCGCCAGCAGTGAGTCCGCGTACTCCACCGGGGAGCTGTTTTTT. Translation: CASSESAYSTGELFF.

CDR3 DNA: TGTGCCAGCAGCCCATACGTGGCCGGGGAGCTGTTTTTT. Amino acids: CASSPYVAGELFF. V and J are TRBV7-9 and TRBJ2-2; D is uncertain. V lost 5 bases to trimming and J lost 6 bases, with 10 bases between them. The germline CDR1 and CDR2 sequences are SEHNR and FQNEAQ (reference sequence). CDR3 length equals 13 residues.

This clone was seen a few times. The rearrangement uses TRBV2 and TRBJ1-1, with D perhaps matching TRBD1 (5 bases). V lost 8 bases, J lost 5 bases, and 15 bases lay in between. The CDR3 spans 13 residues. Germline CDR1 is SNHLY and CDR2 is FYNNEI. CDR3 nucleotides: TGTGCCAGCGGAGGCCAGGGATGGACTGAAGCTTTCTTT. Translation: CASGGQGWTEAFF.

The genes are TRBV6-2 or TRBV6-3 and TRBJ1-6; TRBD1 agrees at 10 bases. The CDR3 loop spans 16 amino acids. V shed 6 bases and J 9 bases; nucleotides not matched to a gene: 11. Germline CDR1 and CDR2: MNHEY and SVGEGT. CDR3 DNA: TGTGCCAGCAGCCCCCCGGGACAGGGGTTTGGTTCACCCCTCCACTTT. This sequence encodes CASSPPGQGFGSPLHF.

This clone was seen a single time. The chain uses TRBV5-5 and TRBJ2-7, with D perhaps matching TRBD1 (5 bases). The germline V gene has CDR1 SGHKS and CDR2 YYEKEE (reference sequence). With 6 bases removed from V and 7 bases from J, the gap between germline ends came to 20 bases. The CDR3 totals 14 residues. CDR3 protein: CASTYLIGAVEQYF. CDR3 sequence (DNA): TGTGCCAGCACCTACCTAATAGGGGCAGTTGAGCAGTACTTC.

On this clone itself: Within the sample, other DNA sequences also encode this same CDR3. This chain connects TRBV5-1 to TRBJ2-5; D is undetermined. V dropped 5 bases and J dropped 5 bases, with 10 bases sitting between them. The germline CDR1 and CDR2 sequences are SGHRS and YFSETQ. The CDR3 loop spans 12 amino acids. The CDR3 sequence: CASSSVRETQYF. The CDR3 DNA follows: TGCGCCAGCAGTTCTGTGAGGGAGACCCAGTACTTC.

CDR3 DNA sequence: TGCGCCAGCAGCTGGGGGACAGGGTACACTGAAGCTTTCTTT. Its translation is CASSWGTGYTEAFF. The V call is TRBV5-1, the J call TRBJ1-1; 9 positions match TRBD1. Trimming at V came to 3 bases and at J to 3 bases, leaving 3 bases not matched to a gene. The CDR3 length is 14 residues. Germline assignment: CDR1 SGHRS and CDR2 YFSETQ.

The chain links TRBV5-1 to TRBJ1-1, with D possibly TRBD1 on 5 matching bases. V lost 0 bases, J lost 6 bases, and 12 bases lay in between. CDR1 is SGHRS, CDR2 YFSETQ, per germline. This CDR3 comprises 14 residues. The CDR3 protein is CASSLVPGSPEAFF. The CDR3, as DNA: TGCGCCAGCAGCTTGGTGCCAGGGAGTCCTGAAGCTTTCTTT. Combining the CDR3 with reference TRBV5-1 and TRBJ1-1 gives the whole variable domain KAGVTQTPRYLIKTRGQQVTLSCSPISGHRSVSWYQQTPGQGLQFLFEYFSETQRNKGNFPGRFSGRQFSNSRSEMNVSTLELGDSALYLCASSLVPGSPEAFFGQGTRLTVV.

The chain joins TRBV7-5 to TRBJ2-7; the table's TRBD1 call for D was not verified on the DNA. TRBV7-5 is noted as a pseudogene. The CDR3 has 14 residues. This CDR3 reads CVRSMTGGLNEQYF. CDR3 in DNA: TGTGTCAGAAGCATGACAGGGGGCTTAAACGAGCAGTACTTC.

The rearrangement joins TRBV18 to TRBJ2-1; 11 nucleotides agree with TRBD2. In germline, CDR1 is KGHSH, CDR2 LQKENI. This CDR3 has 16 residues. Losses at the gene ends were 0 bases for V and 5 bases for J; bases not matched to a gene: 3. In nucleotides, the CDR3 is TGTGCCAGCTCACCACCTAGCGGGGGGGGCCACAATGAGCAGTTCTTC. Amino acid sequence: CASSPPSGGGHNEQFF. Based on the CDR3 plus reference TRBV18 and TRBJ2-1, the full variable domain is NAGVMQNPRHLVRRRGQEARLRCSPMKGHSHVYWYRQLPEEGLKFMVYLQKENIIDESGMPKERFSAEFPKEGPSILRIQQVVRGDSAAYFCASSPPSGGGHNEQFFGPGTRLTVL.

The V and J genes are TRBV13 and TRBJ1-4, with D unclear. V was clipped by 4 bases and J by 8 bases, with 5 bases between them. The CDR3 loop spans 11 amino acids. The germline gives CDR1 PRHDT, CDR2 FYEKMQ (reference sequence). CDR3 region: CASSSGEKLFF. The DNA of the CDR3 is TGTGCCAGCAGCTCCGGGGAAAAACTGTTTTTT.